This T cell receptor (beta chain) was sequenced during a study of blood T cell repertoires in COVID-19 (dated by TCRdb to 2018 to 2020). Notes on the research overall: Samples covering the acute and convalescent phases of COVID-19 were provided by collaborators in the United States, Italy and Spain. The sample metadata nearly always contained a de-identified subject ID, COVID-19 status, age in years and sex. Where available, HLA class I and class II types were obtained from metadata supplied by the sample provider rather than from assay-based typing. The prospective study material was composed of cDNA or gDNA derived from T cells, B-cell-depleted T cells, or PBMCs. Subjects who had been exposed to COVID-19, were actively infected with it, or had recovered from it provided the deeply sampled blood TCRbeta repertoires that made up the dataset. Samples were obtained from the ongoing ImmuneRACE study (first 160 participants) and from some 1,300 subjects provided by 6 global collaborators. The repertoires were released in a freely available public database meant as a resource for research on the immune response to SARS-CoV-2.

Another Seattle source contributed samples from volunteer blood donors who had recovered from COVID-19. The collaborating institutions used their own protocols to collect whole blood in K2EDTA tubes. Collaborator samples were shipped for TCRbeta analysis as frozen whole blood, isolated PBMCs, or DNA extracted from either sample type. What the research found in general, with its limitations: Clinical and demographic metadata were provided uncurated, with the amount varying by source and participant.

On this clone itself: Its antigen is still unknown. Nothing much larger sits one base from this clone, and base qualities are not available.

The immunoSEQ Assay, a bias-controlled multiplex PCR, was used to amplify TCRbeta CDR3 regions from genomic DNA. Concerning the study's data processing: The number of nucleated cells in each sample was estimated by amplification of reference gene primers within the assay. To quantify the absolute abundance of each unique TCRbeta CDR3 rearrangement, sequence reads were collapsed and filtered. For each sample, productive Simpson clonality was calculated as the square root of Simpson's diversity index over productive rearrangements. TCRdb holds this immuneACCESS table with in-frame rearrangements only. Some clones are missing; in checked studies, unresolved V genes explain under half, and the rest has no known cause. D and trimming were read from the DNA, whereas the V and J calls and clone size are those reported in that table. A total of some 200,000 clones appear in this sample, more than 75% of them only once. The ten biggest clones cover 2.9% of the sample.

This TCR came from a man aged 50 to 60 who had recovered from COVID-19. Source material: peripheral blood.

The base sequence is TGTGCCAGCTCCCCCTCGGTAGCGGGAGTAGCCGGGGAGCTGTTTTTT. Its protein reads: CASSPSVAGVAGELFF. The chain couples TRBV18 to TRBJ2-2; TRBD2 matches 9 bases in the middle. From the cysteine up to the phenylalanine, the CDR3 has a length of 16 residues. Only the CDR3 portion is preserved as DNA: 48 bases, with reading frame beginning at the first base. Clipping removes 6 bases from V and 6 bases from J, with 11 as the unmatched junction base count. The germline V gene provides CDR1 KGHSH and CDR2 LQKENI.